The rows below give T cell receptor beta chains drawn from one sample of a study of blood T cell repertoires in COVID-19. Sequencing was performed with immunoSEQ multiplex PCR; in TCRdb, only in-frame clones are kept and a portion is missing. The repertoire holds some 180,000 clones, with roughly 84% as singletons. The sequenced sample was peripheral blood. The receptors here all came from a woman aged 40 to 50 with COVID-19, enrolled during active disease. CDR3s leave out the opening cysteine and the closing phenylalanine or tryptophan.

j_call | v_call | cdr3_aa
TRBJ2-7 | TRBV10-3 | ASWPGGGYEQY
TRBJ2-3 | TRBV6-5 | ASSYSGQGGDTQY
TRBJ2-3 | TRBV27 | ASSSLSDTDTQY
TRBJ2-7 | TRBV29-1 | SVRLAGVYEQY
TRBJ1-1 | TRBV6-6 | ASSPDTEAF
TRBJ1-5 | TRBV7-6 | ASSSTPFPTGNQPQH
TRBJ1-1 | TRBV28 | ASTAGTGRAF
TRBJ1-5 | TRBV5-1 | ASSLLGLTSGQPQH
TRBJ1-4 | TRBV6-5 | ASSLLGRGEKLF
TRBJ2-7 | TRBV18 | ASSQPGQAHVYEQY
TRBJ1-1 | TRBV5-1 | ASSLTATDEAF
TRBJ1-1 | TRBV12-3/TRBV12-4 | ASTTGTEAF
TRBJ1-4 | TRBV6-1 | ASSEPGQGATNEKLF
TRBJ2-1 | TRBV10-3 | AISGKDSSIYNEQF
TRBJ2-5 | TRBV27 | ASSFLGTSGRAGETQY
TRBJ1-5 | TRBV6-5 | ASSYSRGNQPQH
TRBJ2-7 | TRBV28 | ASSTGTGYEQY
TRBJ2-1 | TRBV7-3 | ASSMTRGEQF
TRBJ2-7 | TRBV19 | ASSIPQGAGEQY
TRBJ1-4 | TRBV19 | ASRPRGSLNEKLF
TRBJ1-2 | TRBV7-8 | ASSLADRGFGYT
TRBJ2-1 | TRBV6-2/TRBV6-3 | ASSRRGLANEQF
TRBJ1-3 | TRBV11-2 | ASSRQPSGNTIY
TRBJ1-4 | TRBV11-2 | ASSYPGRMGEKLF
TRBJ1-6 | TRBV19 | ASTYRAGSPLH
TRBJ2-1 | TRBV18 | ASSPRLAGVYGEQF
TRBJ2-1 | TRBV19 | ASIAGGEQF
TRBJ2-7 | TRBV5-6 | ASSLDFGTGLYEQY
TRBJ1-1 | TRBV27 | ASHKNWALGPEAF
TRBJ2-1 | TRBV6-2/TRBV6-3 | ASSRLAGGPGNEQF
TRBJ1-1 | TRBV28 | ASSLSGTGRTEAF
TRBJ2-6 | TRBV7-3 | ASSLRPGQTRSGANVLT
TRBJ1-3 | TRBV18 | ASSPGTGPGNTIY
TRBJ1-1 | TRBV5-8 | ASSDRGRTEAF
TRBJ2-2 | TRBV5-1 | ASNPPSGGVSGELF
TRBJ1-1 | TRBV18 | ASSPSSRNTEAF
TRBJ2-7 | TRBV11-2 | ASSLDNLEYEQY
TRBJ1-5 | TRBV19 | ASSIRQENQPQH
TRBJ2-1 | TRBV6-4 | ASSDSSGGANEQF
TRBJ1-1 | TRBV7-2 | ASSLSPAGGGTEAF
TRBJ2-2 | TRBV24-1 | ATGAGPNTGELF
TRBJ2-5 | TRBV3-1/TRBV3-2 | ASSQVSAKREVETQY
TRBJ2-7 | TRBV18 | ASSRRGSYEQY
TRBJ2-5 | TRBV5-1 | ASSLVLAGAQETQY
TRBJ2-4 | TRBV6-6 | ASSRDRGFAKNIQY
TRBJ2-7 | TRBV24-1 | ATPLGGGRDEQY
TRBJ2-3 | TRBV5-1 | ASSLTTDTQY
TRBJ2-3 | TRBV19 | ASSPTSGPTDTQY
TRBJ1-1 | TRBV18 | ASPRDNMNTEAF
TRBJ1-1 | TRBV19 | ASREQGLAEAF
TRBJ1-1 | TRBV19 | ASKETGVYTEAF